The 29 T cell receptor beta chains in this list originate from one sample, sequenced in a study of regulatory T cells in long-lasting Graves disease. The authors built TCR beta libraries using iRepertoire HTBI primers and Arm-PCR of CDR3 regions. TCRdb passed the multiplex PCR reads through MiXCR, listing each CDR3 protein once. The data show 250,000 to 300,000 distinct CDR3 sequences, around 18% seen once. Time point: newly diagnosed GD, antithyroid drugs for less than 3 months. From PBMCs, RNA was extracted and then used to make the TCR library. A further study also used this sample, focusing on T cells in Graves' hyperthyroidism and ophthalmopathy.

Sequencing used peripheral blood mononuclear cells (PBMCs), obtained at new diagnosis, from a patient treated with antithyroid drugs. These receptors originate from a woman aged 25 to 39 with Graves disease.

This clonotype was picked up many times. V gene TRBV12-3 or TRBV12-4 combines with J gene TRBJ1-5; D unresolved. The CDR3 is made up of 13 amino acids. The ends were cut back, 6 bases at V and 1 base at J, with 7 bases in the middle. The CDR3 sequence: CASSFGSNQPQHF. As DNA, the CDR3 is TGTGCCAGCAGCTTTGGGAGCAATCAGCCCCAGCATTTT.

This clonotype was recorded at least ten times. The J gene is TRBJ2-1, the V gene TRBV20-1, with D possibly being TRBD1 or TRBD2 (5 bases each). Germline CDR1 DFQATT, CDR2 SNEGSKA (reference sequence). This CDR3 is 15 amino acids long. The V end lost 1 base, the J end lost 5 bases, and 15 bases lay between the germline ends. The CDR3 coding sequence is TGCAGTGCTAGAGCATTGGGACGGCGAAACAATGAGCAGTTCTTC. Amino acids: CSARALGRRNNEQFF.

This clonotype has ten or more counts. This chain joins TRBV9 and TRBJ2-7, with D possibly being TRBD2 (6 bases). V shed 0 bases and J shed 6 bases, with 13 bases lying between them. Germline CDR1 is SGDLS and CDR2 is YYNGEE. The CDR3 runs 14 residues. DNA for the CDR3: TGTGCCAGCAGCGTAGAAAGGGGACTCGGCGAGCAGTACTTC. Translated: CASSVERGLGEQYF.

This clonotype has at least ten counts. V usage is TRBV11-2 and J usage is TRBJ2-7; weak D call: TRBD2 (6 bases). V dropped 2 bases and J dropped 4 bases, with 12 bases sitting between them. Germline V gives CDR1 SGHAT, CDR2 FQNNGV. CDR3 length: 14 residues. CDR3 sequence (DNA): TGTGCCAGCAGCTTATTCGGTGGAGGGTACGAGCAGTACTTC. Protein sequence: CASSLFGGGYEQYF.

This clonotype has just a few counts. The J gene is TRBJ2-3, the V gene TRBV19; maybe TRBD2 (5 bases). Germline V CDR1 and CDR2: LNHDA, SQIVND (reference sequence). The V and J ends lost 5 bases and 8 bases respectively, with 8 bases between them. The CDR3 has 11 residues. The CDR3 DNA reads as TGTGCCAGTAGTCTCCGGGGTACGCAGTATTTT. This encodes CASSLRGTQYF.

This clonotype was seen many times. This chain joins TRBV2 and TRBJ2-2, with 7 positions matching TRBD1. V trimming: 5 bases; J trimming: 1 base; junction bases outside the gene matches: 1. This CDR3 comprises 14 residues. The germline gives CDR1 SNHLY, CDR2 FYNNEI. CDR3 in amino acids: CASSRDRNTGELFF. DNA of the CDR3: TGTGCCAGCAGTAGGGACAGGAACACCGGGGAGCTGTTTTTT.

This clonotype was counted ten times or more. The chain employs TRBV27 and TRBJ2-5, with 7 bases aligning to TRBD1. The germline CDR1 and CDR2 sequences are MNHEY and SMNVEV (reference sequence). This CDR3 region has 13 residues. V gave up 4 bases and J gave up 5 bases; unmatched junction bases: 4. In DNA, the CDR3 is TGTGCCAGCAGTTCACAGGGGATCGAGACCCAGTACTTC. It yields the protein CASSSQGIETQYF.

The chain couples TRBV7-6 to TRBJ1-5; D is perhaps TRBD1 (5 bases). Trimming took 1 base from V and 9 from J, leaving 19 bases between them. The V gene's germline CDR1 is SGHVS and CDR2 FNYEAQ. This CDR3 is built from 16 residues. The CDR3 DNA sequence: TGTGCCAGCAGCTTAGAGGGTCCACTGGGGGTCTCGCCCCAGCATTTT. Protein sequence: CASSLEGPLGVSPQHF.

This clonotype was found many times. The chain is built from TRBV11-2 and TRBJ2-5; 7 positions agree with TRBD1. The CDR3 is 14 amino acids. In germline, CDR1 is SGHAT, CDR2 FQNNGV. V lost 5 bases, J lost 5 bases, and 8 bases stayed unmatched. CDR3 coding DNA: TGTGCCAGCAGCCTCGACAGGGCGTGGGAGACCCAGTACTTC. Residues: CASSLDRAWETQYF.

This clonotype was observed many times. The chain recombines TRBV18 with TRBJ1-6, with D possibly being TRBD1 (5 bases). The CDR3 has 15 amino acids. Germline V gives CDR1 KGHSH, CDR2 LQKENI. Trimming removed 5 bases from V and 14 bases from J, with 22 bases in between. The CDR3 reads CASSMDTGSVTTLHF. In nucleotides, the CDR3 is TGTGCCAGCTCAATGGACACCGGGTCTGTCACGACCCTCCACTTT.

This clonotype was counted between two and nine times. V and J are TRBV5-1 and TRBJ2-5; D is uncertain. The CDR3 sequence is 14 residues long. V gave up 0 bases and J gave up 6 bases, with 12 bases separating them. CDR1 and CDR2 (germline): SGHRS, YFSETQ. The CDR3 here is CASSLAWVSQTQYF. The CDR3 DNA is TGCGCCAGCAGCTTGGCTTGGGTCAGCCAGACCCAGTACTTC. Drawing the rest from reference TRBV5-1 and TRBJ2-5, the complete variable domain is KAGVTQTPRYLIKTRGQQVTLSCSPISGHRSVSWYQQTPGQGLQFLFEYFSETQRNKGNFPGRFSGRQFSNSRSEMNVSTLELGDSALYLCASSLAWVSQTQYFGPGTRLLVL.

This clonotype was found many times. In DNA form, the CDR3 reads TGTGCCAGCAGCCCCAACCGGGACAAGCAAGAGACCCAGTACTTC. Amino acid sequence: CASSPNRDKQETQYF. The chain links TRBV11-2 to TRBJ2-5, with a tentative D call TRBD1 (6 bases). Per germline, CDR1 SGHAT and CDR2 FQNNGV. The CDR3 spans 15 residues. The V end lost 5 bases, the J end lost 2 bases, and 15 bases lay between the germline ends.

This clonotype was found many times. The V call is TRBV20-1, the J call TRBJ1-5, with D maybe TRBD1 (5 bases). Trimming removed 5 bases from V and 1 base from J, with 12 bases in between. The CDR3 contains 14 residues. Germline V CDR1 and CDR2: DFQATT, SNEGSKA (reference sequence). The CDR3 reads CSAWVRGSNQPQHF. In DNA form, the CDR3 reads TGCAGTGCTTGGGTTCGGGGGAGCAATCAGCCCCAGCATTTT.

This chain links TRBV7-8 with TRBJ2-7; 7 nucleotides agree with TRBD2. The CDR3 runs to 14 residues. The junction had 9 bases not matched to a gene; V was cut back by 7 bases and J by 3 bases. Per the germline V gene, CDR1 is SGHVS and CDR2 is FQNEAQ. The CDR3 protein is CASMGKRGDYEQYF. The CDR3 DNA reads as TGTGCCAGCATGGGGAAGCGGGGAGACTACGAGCAGTACTTC.

This clonotype was counted at least ten times. The chain recombines TRBV27 with TRBJ2-7, with 9 nucleotides matching TRBD2. Germline V gene data show CDR1 as MNHEY and CDR2 as SMNVEV (reference sequence). V gave up 2 bases and J gave up 0 bases; unmatched junction bases: 5. The CDR3 contains 16 residues. CDR3 nucleotide sequence: TGTGCCAGCAGTTTAATAGCGGGGGCGAGCTCCTACGAGCAGTACTTC. It encodes CASSLIAGASSYEQYF.

Ten or more counts support this clonotype. The V and J genes are TRBV29-1 and TRBJ2-7; D might be TRBD1 (6 bases). Germline lookup yields CDR1 SQVTM and CDR2 ANQGSEA. V was trimmed by 7 bases and J by 2 bases, leaving 15 bases between them. This CDR3 is built from 13 residues. CDR3 sequence (DNA): TGCAGCGGAAGGGACAAGAGTACCTACGAGCAGTACTTC. As protein: CSGRDKSTYEQYF.

The gene calls are TRBV9 and TRBJ2-7, with 12 nucleotides matching TRBD2. This CDR3 spans 16 amino acids. Trimming took 3 bases from V and 2 from J; bases not matched to a gene: 6. Germline V gives CDR1 SGDLS, CDR2 YYNGEE. CDR3 loop: CASSDLAGGPPYEQYF. The CDR3 bases are TGTGCCAGCAGCGACCTAGCGGGGGGGCCTCCCTACGAGCAGTACTTC.

For this clonotype: The junction departs from germline at one end; a sequencing error may be responsible. The V call is TRBV2, the J call TRBJ1-5; D is perhaps TRBD1 (5 bases). This CDR3 is 15 amino acids long. Germline assignment: CDR1 SNHLY and CDR2 FYNNEI. CDR3 sequence (DNA): TGTGCCAGCAGTGAAGCGCGGGGCGGTGACGCTCCCCGGCATTTC. It codes for CASSEARGGDAPRHF.

To note about this clonotype: A read error is possible here, since a much larger clone lies one base away. This likely comes from a read error, as the CDR3 has no conserved phenylalanine or tryptophan at its end. The chain is built from TRBV2 and TRBJ1-1; D is ambiguous. The CDR3 runs to 10 residues. V was trimmed by 7 bases and J by 4 bases, leaving 4 bases between them. CDR1 and CDR2 (germline): SNHLY, FYNNEI. Here the CDR3 reads CASKATEAFL. Written as DNA, the CDR3 is TGTGCCAGCAAGGCCACTGAAGCTTTCCTT.

Comments on this clonotype: The likely explanation is a read error, given a far larger clone one base away. The chain has TRBV20-1 and TRBJ2-1; D is possibly TRBD1 (6 bases). The germline gives CDR1 DFQATT, CDR2 SNEGSKA (reference sequence). This CDR3 is 14 amino acids long. Trimming cost V 3 bases and J 10 bases, with 19 bases left between them. CDR3: CSASLLGAADEQFF. CDR3 DNA: TGCAGTGCTAGTCTTTTGGGGGCCGCCGACGAGCAGTTCTTC.

This clonotype was counted many times. The genes are TRBV20-1 and TRBJ1-2; unclear D gene. CDR3 length: 15 amino acids. V was trimmed by 3 bases and J by 3 bases, leaving 17 bases between them. Germline V gene data show CDR1 as DFQATT and CDR2 as SNEGSKA (reference sequence). CDR3 residues: CSASNRVLLYYGYTF. The CDR3 DNA follows: TGCAGTGCTAGTAATCGGGTCCTACTTTACTATGGCTACACCTTC.

This clonotype was counted many times. In DNA, the CDR3 is TGCAGTGCAAGGAGGGGGGCTTTGAACACTGAAGCTTTCTTT. It specifies CSARRGALNTEAFF. The genes are TRBV20-1 and TRBJ1-1; D is perhaps TRBD1 (6 bases). With 6 bases removed from V and 0 bases from J, the gap between germline ends came to 14 bases. CDR3 length: 14 amino acids. Germline lookup yields CDR1 DFQATT and CDR2 SNEGSKA (reference sequence).

As DNA, the CDR3 is TGTGCCTGGAAGGATCATAGTAACTATGGCTACACCTTC. Protein product: CAWKDHSNYGYTF. J is TRBJ1-2 and V is TRBV30; D unclear. CDR1 and CDR2 (germline): GTSNPN, SVGIG (reference sequence). This CDR3 contains 13 residues. The ends were cut back, 4 bases at V and 1 base at J, with 10 bases in the middle. Full variable domain (rest looked up from reference TRBV30 and TRBJ1-2): SQTIHQWPATLVQPVGSPLSLECTVEGTSNPNLYWYRQAAGRGLQLLFYSVGIGQISSEVPQNLSASRPQDRQFILSSKKLLLSDSGFYLCAWKDHSNYGYTFGSGTRLTVV.

The V and J genes are TRBV7-8 and TRBJ2-7; 8 bases fit TRBD1. Germline V gives CDR1 SGHVS, CDR2 FQNEAQ. The CDR3 has 13 amino acids. With V trimmed by 1 base and J by 6 bases, 2 bases remained unmatched. CDR3 nucleotides: TGTGCCAGCAGCTTAGGGACAGGGCTCGAGCAGTACTTC. Amino acid sequence: CASSLGTGLEQYF.

In the case of this clonotype: This clone may be a read error of a much larger clone one base away. The genes are TRBV6-5 and TRBJ1-2; D gene unclear. This CDR3 region has 15 residues. Trimming took off 0 bases at V and 2 bases at J, with 10 bases between the two ends. CDR1 and CDR2 from the germline V gene are MNHEY and SVGAGI. The CDR3 loop is CASSYSRNRNYGYTF. CDR3 bases: TGTGCCAGCAGTTACTCGAGGAACAGAAACTATGGCTACACCTTC.

The chain carries TRBV2 and TRBJ1-4; maybe TRBD1 (6 bases). The CDR3 extends over 13 amino acids. V lost 8 bases and J lost 7, with 14 bases in between. Germline V gene sequence: CDR1 SNHLY, CDR2 FYNNEI. This chain's CDR3 is CASGTQGSEKLFF. In nucleotides, the CDR3 is TGTGCCAGCGGAACACAGGGAAGTGAAAAACTGTTTTTT.

The J gene is TRBJ2-4, the V gene TRBV19; 8 bases are a match to TRBD2. CDR3 length: 15 amino acids. V lost 7 bases, J lost 5 bases, and 10 bases stayed unmatched. In germline, CDR1 is LNHDA, CDR2 SQIVND (reference sequence). The CDR3 loop reads CASTDPAGVQNIQYF. CDR3 DNA sequence: TGTGCCAGTACTGACCCAGCGGGGGTCCAAAACATTCAGTACTTC.

Concerning this clonotype itself: A much larger clone differs by one base, so this may be a read error. The genes are TRBV6-5 and TRBJ1-3; D call uncertain. Germline CDR1 MNHEY, CDR2 SVGAGI. CDR3 length equals 13 residues. This CDR3 reads CASSSSNGTTIYF. The CDR3 region has the DNA TGTGCCAGCAGTTCCAGTAACGGAACCACCATATATTTT.

The chain couples TRBV3-1 to TRBJ1-5, with D unresolved. The germline V gene has CDR1 LGHDT and CDR2 YNNKEL (reference sequence). Trimming removed 5 bases at V and 2 bases at J, with 10 bases between. The CDR3 totals 14 residues. Written as DNA, the CDR3 is TGTGCCAGCAGCTACCGGGCAGGCAATCAGCCCCAGCATTTT. This codes for CASSYRAGNQPQHF.